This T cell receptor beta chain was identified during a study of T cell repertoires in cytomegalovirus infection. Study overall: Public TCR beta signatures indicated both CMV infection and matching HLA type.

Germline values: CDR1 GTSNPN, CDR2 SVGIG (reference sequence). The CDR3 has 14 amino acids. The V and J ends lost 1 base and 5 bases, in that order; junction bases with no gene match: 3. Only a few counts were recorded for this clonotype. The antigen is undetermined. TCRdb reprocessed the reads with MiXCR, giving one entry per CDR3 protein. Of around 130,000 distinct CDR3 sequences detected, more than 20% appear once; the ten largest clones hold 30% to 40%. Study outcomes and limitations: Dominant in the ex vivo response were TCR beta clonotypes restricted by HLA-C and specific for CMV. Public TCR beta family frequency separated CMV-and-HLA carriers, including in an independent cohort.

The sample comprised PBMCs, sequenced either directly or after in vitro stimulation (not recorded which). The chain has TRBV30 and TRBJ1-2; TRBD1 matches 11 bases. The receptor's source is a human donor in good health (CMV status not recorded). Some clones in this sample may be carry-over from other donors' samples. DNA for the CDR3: TGTGCCTGGAGTGGGGGACAGGGGGTGTATGGCTACACCTTC. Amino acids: CAWSGGQGVYGYTF. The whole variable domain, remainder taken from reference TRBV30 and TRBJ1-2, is SQTIHQWPATLVQPVGSPLSLECTVEGTSNPNLYWYRQAAGRGLQLLFYSVGIGQISSEVPQNLSASRPQDRQFILSSKKLLLSDSGFYLCAWSGGQGVYGYTFGSGTRLTVV.